This T cell receptor (beta chain) was recorded in a study of blood T cells in healthy people across ages. Germline V gives CDR1 LNHNV, CDR2 YYDKDF (reference sequence). Trimming took off 0 bases at V and 5 bases at J, with 14 bases between the two ends. This CDR3 is 15 amino acids long. Next came a second PCR, run for about 7 to 12 cycles, which used a sample-barcoded 5' primer along with a J-beta primer mix. One entry per CDR3 protein results from TCRdb running MiXCR on the 5' RACE reads. The sample lists about 1.6 million distinct CDR3 sequences, roughly 32% seen once, with roughly 12% in the top ten.

Source material: blood. This chain links TRBV15 with TRBJ2-7, with D possibly being TRBD1 (5 bases). The source of this sequence is a woman aged 25-40 years in good health. The CDR3 sequence: CATSRDAARVNEQYF. As DNA, the CDR3 is TGTGCCACCAGCAGAGATGCGGCCAGGGTGAACGAGCAGTACTTC. The full variable domain, completed using reference TRBV15 and TRBJ2-7, is DAMVIQNPRYQVTQFGKPVTLSCSQTLNHNVMYWYQQKSSQAPKLLFHYYDKDFNNEADTPDNFQSRRPNTSFCFLDIRSPGLGDTAMYLCATSRDAARVNEQYFGPGTRLTVT.